This TCR beta chain is from a study of beta chain bispecific antibodies for T cell cancers (dated by TCRdb to the early 2020s). Study-wide context: T cells from healthy donors were cocultured with T cell leukemia lines in the presence of bispecific antibodies, after which the depletion of each TRBV family was measured by TRBV sequencing of the surviving cells. Surface TRBV12 (TRBV12-3) was expressed on Jurkat cells, and surface TRBV5-5 was expressed on HPB-ALL cells.

The CDR3 has 13 amino acids, counting the end cysteine and phenylalanine. The retained sequence is limited to the CDR3, 39 bases, with the frame set at the first base. Relative to germline, V is 0 bases shorter and J is 7 bases shorter, with 11 bases between their ends. The germline V gene yields SGDLS for CDR1 and YYNGEE for CDR2. This clonotype has ten or more counts. Its recognized antigen is unknown. Base qualities are missing; no much larger clone stands one base away. The libraries included unique molecular identifier barcodes, and the barcodes were used to quantify clonotypes. Qiagen AllPrep DNA/RNA Micro kits were used to isolate total RNA, and an Agilent TapeStation was used to check RNA quality. TCR beta libraries were constructed by 5' RACE, in which cDNA synthesis was followed by two PCR steps with TCR beta constant-region gene-specific primers. Sequencing of the TCR beta libraries was performed on an Illumina MiSeq platform. The paper's processing steps were these. MIGEC, MiXCR and VDJtools were used for read processing. Clonotype frequency was calculated as the fraction of unique molecular identifiers assigned to a given clonotype among all unique molecular identifiers in the sample. Any TRBV gene that IMGT lists as a pseudogene or open reading frame, and is therefore nonfunctional, such as TRBV1, TRBV12-1 and TRBV21, was left out. TCRdb trimmed public reads at Q25 via fastp, called clones via MiXCR and kept in-frame beta chains. Each entry merges the rows of one CDR3 protein and shows their most common DNA and genes. The V and J calls and clone size come from TCRdb's table, not from the authors' own analysis. For this sample there are about 20,000 distinct CDR3 sequences; about 2% appear just once. The top ten clonotypes cover over 5% of the sample.

In light of the paper, this sample's treatment or condition label describes: alpha-V12: anti-TRBV12 scFv linked to anti-CD3 scFv. T cells were expanded from blood mononuclear cells for 3 days with either the anti-CD3 antibody OKT3 or CD3/CD28 Dynabeads. The anti-TRBV12 bispecific sample came from a coculture of Jurkat leukemia cells with normal T cells, compared against an anti-CD19 bispecific control coculture. Expanded T cells were maintained in RPMI 1640 supplemented with around 9% fetal bovine serum, recombinant human IL-2 (around 90 IU/ml) and IL-7 (about 5 ng/ml). Each coculture mixed 5 x 10^4 target cells and 5 x 10^4 normal T cells with bispecific antibody in roughly 95 ul and was incubated at 37 degrees C for around 16 hours. Each bispecific antibody was composed of two single-chain variable fragments, which were expressed in a single-chain diabody format with a His tag. Effector T cells came from healthy human donors; peripheral blood mononuclear cells were isolated from leukapheresis samples by Ficoll density gradient centrifugation.

Study-wide findings and limitations: Relative to anti-CD19, the TRBV12-3 share of total TRBV signal was reduced by approximately 99% after anti-TRBV12 exposure, whereas a nonsignificant approximately 40% decrease was observed for TRBV12-4. Cross-reactivity of the anti-TRBV5-5 antibody with TRBV5-6 was attributed to high sequence similarity between the two genes. Each sequenced sample mixed leukemia cell line cells with normal T cells, and most targeted TRBV signal came from the leukemia cells rather than normal T cells. The TRBV-directed bispecific antibodies appeared to leave every TRBV family member untouched except the targeted genes and the closely related ones.

Sample: healthy donor T cells cultured with leukemia cells, taken from a culture containing a bispecific antibody targeting TCR Vbeta12. This receptor was obtained from a human donor in good health. Some clones in this sample may be carry-over from other donors' samples. This chain is built from TRBV9 and TRBJ2-7; TRBD2 is possibly the D segment (5 matching bases). The DNA sequence reads TGTGCCAGCAGCGTAGCGGATCGCGGGGAGCAGTACTTC. This is translated as CASSVADRGEQYF.